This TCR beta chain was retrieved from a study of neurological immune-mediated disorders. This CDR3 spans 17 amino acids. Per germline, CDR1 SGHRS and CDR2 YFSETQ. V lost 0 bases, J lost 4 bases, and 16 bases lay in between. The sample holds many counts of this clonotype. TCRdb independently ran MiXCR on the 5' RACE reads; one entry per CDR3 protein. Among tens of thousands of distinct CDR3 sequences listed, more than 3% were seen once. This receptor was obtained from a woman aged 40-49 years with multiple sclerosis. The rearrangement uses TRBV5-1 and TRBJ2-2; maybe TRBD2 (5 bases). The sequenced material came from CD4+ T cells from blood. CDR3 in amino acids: CASSLGFGVDFTGELFF. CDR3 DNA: TGCGCCAGCAGCTTGGGATTCGGGGTAGACTTCACCGGGGAGCTGTTTTTT.